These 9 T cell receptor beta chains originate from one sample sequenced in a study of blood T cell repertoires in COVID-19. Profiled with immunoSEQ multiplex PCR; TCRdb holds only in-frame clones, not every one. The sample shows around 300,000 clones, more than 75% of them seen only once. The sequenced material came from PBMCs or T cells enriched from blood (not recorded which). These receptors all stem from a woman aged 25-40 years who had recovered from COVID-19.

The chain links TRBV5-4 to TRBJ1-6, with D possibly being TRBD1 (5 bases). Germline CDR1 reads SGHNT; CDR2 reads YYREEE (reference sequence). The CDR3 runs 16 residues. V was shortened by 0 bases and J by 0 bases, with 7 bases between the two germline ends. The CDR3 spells CASSLAGGSYNSPLHF. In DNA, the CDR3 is TGTGCCAGCAGCTTGGCCGGGGGCTCCTATAATTCACCCCTCCACTTT.

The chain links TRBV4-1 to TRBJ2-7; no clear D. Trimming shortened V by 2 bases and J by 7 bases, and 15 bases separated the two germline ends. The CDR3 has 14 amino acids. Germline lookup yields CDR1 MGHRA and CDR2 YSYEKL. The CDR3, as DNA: TGCGCCAGCAGCCAAAACAGAGAGTGGCCGGAGCAGTACTTC. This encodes CASSQNREWPEQYF.

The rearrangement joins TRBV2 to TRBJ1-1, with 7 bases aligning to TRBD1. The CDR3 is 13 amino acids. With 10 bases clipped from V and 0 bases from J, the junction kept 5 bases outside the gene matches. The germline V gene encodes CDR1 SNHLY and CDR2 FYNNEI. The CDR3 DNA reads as TGTGCCACAGGACAGGAGGTGAACACTGAAGCTTTCTTT. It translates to CATGQEVNTEAFF.

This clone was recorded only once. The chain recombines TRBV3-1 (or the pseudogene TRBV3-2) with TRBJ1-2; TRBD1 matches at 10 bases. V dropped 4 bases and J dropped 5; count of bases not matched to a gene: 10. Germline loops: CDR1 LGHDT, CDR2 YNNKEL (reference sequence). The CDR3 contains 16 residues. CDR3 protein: CASSPRDRGRWYGYTF. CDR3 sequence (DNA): TGTGCCAGCAGCCCCCGGGACAGGGGACGGTGGTATGGCTACACCTTC.

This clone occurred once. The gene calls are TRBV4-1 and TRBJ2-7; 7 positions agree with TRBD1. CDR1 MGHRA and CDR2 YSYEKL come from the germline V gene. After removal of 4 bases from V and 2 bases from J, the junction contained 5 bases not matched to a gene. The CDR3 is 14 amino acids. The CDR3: CASSPRDRAYEQYF. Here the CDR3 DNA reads TGCGCCAGCAGCCCTAGGGACAGAGCCTACGAGCAGTACTTC.

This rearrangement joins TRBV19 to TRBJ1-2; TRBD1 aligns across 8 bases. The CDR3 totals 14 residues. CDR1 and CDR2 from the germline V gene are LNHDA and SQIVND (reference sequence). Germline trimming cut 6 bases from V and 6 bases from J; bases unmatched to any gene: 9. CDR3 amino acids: CASSKLGQGHGYTF. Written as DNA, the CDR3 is TGTGCCAGTAGCAAACTTGGACAGGGTCATGGCTACACCTTC. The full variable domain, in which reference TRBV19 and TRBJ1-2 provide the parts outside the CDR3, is DGGITQSPKYLFRKEGQNVTLSCEQNLNHDAMYWYRQDPGQGLRLIYYSQIVNDFQKGDIAEGYSVSREKKESFPLTVTSAQKNPTAFYLCASSKLGQGHGYTFGSGTRLTVV.

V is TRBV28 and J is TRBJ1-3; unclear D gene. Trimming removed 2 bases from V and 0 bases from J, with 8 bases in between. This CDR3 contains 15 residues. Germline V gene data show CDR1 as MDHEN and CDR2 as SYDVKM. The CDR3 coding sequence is TGTGCCAGCAGTTTAGGAGATATCTCTGGAAACACCATATATTTT. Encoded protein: CASSLGDISGNTIYF.

The CDR3 region is CASSLLGGETQYF. The CDR3 nucleotides read TGCGCCAGCAGCTTGCTGGGGGGGGAGACCCAGTACTTC. V gene TRBV5-1 combines with J gene TRBJ2-5; 7 bases agree with TRBD2. CDR1 and CDR2 (germline): SGHRS, YFSETQ. This CDR3 contains 13 residues. J gave up 5 bases and V 1 base, and 2 bases lay outside the gene matches.

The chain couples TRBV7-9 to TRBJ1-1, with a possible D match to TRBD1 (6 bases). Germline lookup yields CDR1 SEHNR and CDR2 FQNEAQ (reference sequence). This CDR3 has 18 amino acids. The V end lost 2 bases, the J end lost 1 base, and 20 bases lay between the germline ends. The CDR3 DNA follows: TGTGCCAGCAGCTTAAAAAACGTAGGGGGTTTACCGAACACTGAAGCTTTCTTT. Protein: CASSLKNVGGLPNTEAFF.